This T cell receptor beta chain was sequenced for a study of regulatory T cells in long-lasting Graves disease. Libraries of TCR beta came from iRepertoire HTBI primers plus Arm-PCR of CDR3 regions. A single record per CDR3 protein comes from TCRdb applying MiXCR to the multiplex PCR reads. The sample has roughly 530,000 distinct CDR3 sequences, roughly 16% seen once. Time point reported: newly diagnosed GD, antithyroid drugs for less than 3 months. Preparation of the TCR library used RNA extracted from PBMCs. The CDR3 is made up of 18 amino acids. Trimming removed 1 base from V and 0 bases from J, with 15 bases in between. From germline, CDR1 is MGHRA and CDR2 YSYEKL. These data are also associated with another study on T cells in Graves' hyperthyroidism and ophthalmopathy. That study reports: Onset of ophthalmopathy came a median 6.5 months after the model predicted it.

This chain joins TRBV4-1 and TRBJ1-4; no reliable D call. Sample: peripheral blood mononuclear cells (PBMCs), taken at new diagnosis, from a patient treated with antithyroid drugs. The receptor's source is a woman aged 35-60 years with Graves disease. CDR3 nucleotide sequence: TGCGCCAGCAGCCAAGGGGGTCATAGGTCGGCAACTAATGAAAAACTGTTTTTT. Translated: CASSQGGHRSATNEKLFF.